This T cell receptor beta chain came from a study of blood T cell repertoires in COVID-19. Overall study: Specimens from acute and convalescent COVID-19 originated in the United States, Italy and Spain. T cells, B-cell-depleted T cells, or PBMCs provided the cDNA or gDNA that served as material.

The CDR3 sequence is 15 residues long. Germline CDR1 and CDR2: SNHLY and FYNNEI. V lost 7 bases to trimming and J lost 6 bases; unmatched junction nucleotides: 13. How the authors handled the data: Scientists estimated how many nucleated cells there were by amplifying reference gene primers. Generated by immunoSEQ multiplex PCR, the TCRdb table keeps only in-frame clones and is missing some. The DNA gave D and trimming, while V, J and clone size come from that table. The sample shows 200,000 to 250,000 clones, roughly 85% of them seen only once. The receptor was isolated from a woman younger than 35 with acute or convalescent COVID-19. Sequencing used peripheral blood. The rearrangement uses TRBV2 and TRBJ2-7; 9 bases line up with TRBD1. The CDR3 sequence is CASTRPGQGMIEQYF. The CDR3, as DNA: TGTGCCAGCACTCGGCCGGGACAGGGTATGATCGAGCAGTACTTC.